This T cell receptor beta chain was observed in a study of blood T cell repertoires in COVID-19. Participants were aged about 18 to 90 years from approximately 25 US areas. Grouping used clinical history reported by participants in a survey and questionnaire. All recovered Cohort 3 donors got two negative PCRs, got clearance, or saw symptom resolution. Some clones are missing from TCRdb's copy, which holds only in-frame ones; the method was immunoSEQ multiplex PCR. The sample records around 170,000 clones, roughly 90% being singletons. The specimen sequenced was PBMCs or T cells enriched from blood (not recorded which). The source is a woman in her forties or fifties who had recovered from COVID-19.

CDR3 sequence reads: CANYREQGESSGNTIYF. In DNA, the CDR3 is TGTGCCAACTACCGGGAACAGGGGGAAAGCTCTGGAAACACCATATATTTT. This chain uses TRBV27 with TRBJ1-3; 8 bases map to TRBD1. V was pared by 10 bases and J by 0 bases, with 14 bases of the junction left unmatched. This CDR3 has 17 amino acids. Germline values: CDR1 MNHEY, CDR2 SMNVEV (reference sequence).